The T cell receptor (beta chain) under discussion was sequenced for a study of PD-1 blockade in classical Hodgkin lymphoma. Whole-study results and caveats: Relapsed/refractory patients reportedly had lower baseline diversity than newly diagnosed patients. Possibly reflecting disease activity or prior therapy, repertoire differences have causes that remain undefined.

Time point described: newly diagnosed, previously untreated cHL patient sample. CDR1 and CDR2 (germline): SGHRS, YFSETQ. CDR3 length equals 15 residues. V gave up 2 bases and J gave up 3 bases, with 14 bases separating them. The assay was immunoSEQ multiplex PCR, and TCRdb's table has in-frame clones only and misses some. The repertoire holds roughly 70,000 clones, with over 85% as singletons. Of note for this clone: Antigen: not known.

The gene calls are TRBV5-1 and TRBJ1-2; D not certain. The sequence came from a human donor with classical Hodgkin lymphoma. Sequenced sample: peripheral blood mononuclear cells (PBMCs). CDR3: CASSFRRAADYGYTF. The CDR3 DNA reads as TGCGCCAGCAGCTTCCGGCGGGCTGCGGACTATGGCTACACCTTC.